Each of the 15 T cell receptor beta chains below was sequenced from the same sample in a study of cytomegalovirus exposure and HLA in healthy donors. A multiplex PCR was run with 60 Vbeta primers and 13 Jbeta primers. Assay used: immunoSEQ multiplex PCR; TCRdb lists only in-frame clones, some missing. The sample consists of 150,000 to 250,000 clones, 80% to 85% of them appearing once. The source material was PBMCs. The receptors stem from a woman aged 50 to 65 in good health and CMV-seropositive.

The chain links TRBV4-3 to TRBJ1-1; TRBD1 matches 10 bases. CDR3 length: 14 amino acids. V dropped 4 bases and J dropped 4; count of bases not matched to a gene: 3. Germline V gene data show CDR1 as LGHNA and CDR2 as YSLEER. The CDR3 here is CASSLRQGATEAFF. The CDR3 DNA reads TGCGCCAGCAGCCTCCGACAGGGGGCCACTGAAGCTTTCTTT.

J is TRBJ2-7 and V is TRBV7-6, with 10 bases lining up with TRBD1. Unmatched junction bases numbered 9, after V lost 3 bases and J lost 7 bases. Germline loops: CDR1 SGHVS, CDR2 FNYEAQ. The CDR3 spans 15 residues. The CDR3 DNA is TGTGCCAGCAGCTTGGCTGGGACAGGGGAGGGGGAGCAGTACTTC. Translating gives CASSLAGTGEGEQYF.

In DNA, the CDR3 is TGCGCCAGCAGCCATCCCATACAGGGGAGGGCCAAAAACATTCAGTACTTC. This gives the protein CASSHPIQGRAKNIQYF. The chain is built from TRBV4-1 and TRBJ2-4, with D perhaps matching TRBD1 (7 bases). This CDR3 spans 17 amino acids. Between the trimmed V and J ends, which lost 3 bases and 1 base, there was a span of 16 bases. CDR1 and CDR2 (germline): MGHRA, YSYEKL.

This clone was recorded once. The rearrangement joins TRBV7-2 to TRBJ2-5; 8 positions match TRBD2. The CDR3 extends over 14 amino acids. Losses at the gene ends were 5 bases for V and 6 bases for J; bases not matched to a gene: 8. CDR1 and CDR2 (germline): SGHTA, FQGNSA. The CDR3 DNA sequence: TGTGCCAGCAGCCCCGACGGGGGGGGTCAGACCCAGTACTTC. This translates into CASSPDGGGQTQYF.

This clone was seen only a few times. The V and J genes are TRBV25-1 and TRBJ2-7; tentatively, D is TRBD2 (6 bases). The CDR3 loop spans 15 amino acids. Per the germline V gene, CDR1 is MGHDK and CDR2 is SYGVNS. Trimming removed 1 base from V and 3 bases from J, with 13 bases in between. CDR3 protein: CASSESGAGHYEQYF. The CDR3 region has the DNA TGTGCCAGCAGTGAATCGGGAGCAGGGCACTACGAGCAGTACTTC.

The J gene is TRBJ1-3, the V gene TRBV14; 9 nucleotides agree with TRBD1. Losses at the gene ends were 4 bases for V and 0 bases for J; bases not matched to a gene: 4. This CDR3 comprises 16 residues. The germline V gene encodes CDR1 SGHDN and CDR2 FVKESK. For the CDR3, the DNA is TGTGCCAGCAGCCCGGGACAGGGAATCTCTGGAAACACCATATATTTT. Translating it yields CASSPGQGISGNTIYF.

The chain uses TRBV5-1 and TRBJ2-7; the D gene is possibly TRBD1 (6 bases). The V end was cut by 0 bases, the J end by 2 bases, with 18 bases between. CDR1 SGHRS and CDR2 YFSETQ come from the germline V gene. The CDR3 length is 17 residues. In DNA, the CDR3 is TGCGCCAGCAGCTTGGCCTCCGGACAGCCGACCCCCTACGAGCAGTACTTC. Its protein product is CASSLASGQPTPYEQYF.

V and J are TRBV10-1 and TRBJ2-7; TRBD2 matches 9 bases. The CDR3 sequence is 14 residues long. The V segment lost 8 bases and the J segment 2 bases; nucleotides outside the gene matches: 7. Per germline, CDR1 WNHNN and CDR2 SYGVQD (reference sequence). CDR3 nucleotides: TGCGCCAGCGGCCCTAGCGGGACGACCTACGAGCAGTACTTC. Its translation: CASGPSGTTYEQYF.

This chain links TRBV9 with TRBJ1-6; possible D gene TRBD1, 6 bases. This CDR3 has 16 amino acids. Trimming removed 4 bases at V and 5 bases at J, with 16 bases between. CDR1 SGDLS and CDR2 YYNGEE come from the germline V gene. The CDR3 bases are TGTGCCAGCAGCACGGGACACCCCAACAATAATTCACCCCTCCACTTT. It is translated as CASSTGHPNNNSPLHF.

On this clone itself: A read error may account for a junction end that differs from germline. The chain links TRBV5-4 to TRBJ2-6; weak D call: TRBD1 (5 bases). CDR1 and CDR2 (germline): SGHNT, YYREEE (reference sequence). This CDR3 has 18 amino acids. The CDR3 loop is CASSPGRRMSSGANGLTF. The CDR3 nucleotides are TGTGCCAGCAGCCCCGGAAGACGAATGAGCTCTGGGGCCAACGGCCTGACTTTC.

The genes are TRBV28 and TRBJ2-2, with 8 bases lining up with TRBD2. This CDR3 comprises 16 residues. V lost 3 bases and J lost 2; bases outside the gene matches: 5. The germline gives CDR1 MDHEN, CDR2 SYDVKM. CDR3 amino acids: CASSFFGGVNTGELFF. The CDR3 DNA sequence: TGTGCCAGCAGTTTCTTCGGGGGGGTCAACACCGGGGAGCTGTTTTTT.

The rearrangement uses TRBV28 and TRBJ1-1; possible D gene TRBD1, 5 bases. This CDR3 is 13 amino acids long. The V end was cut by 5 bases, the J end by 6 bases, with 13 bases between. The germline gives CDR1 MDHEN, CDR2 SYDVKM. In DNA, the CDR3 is TGTGCCAGCAGTACATCAGGGAGGCCTGAAGCTTTCTTT. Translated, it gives CASSTSGRPEAFF.

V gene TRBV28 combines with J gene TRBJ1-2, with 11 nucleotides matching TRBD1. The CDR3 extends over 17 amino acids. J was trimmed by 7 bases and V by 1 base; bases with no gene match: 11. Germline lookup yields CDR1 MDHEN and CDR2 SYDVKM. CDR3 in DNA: TGTGCCAGCAGTTTATCCGGACAGGGGGCGCGTTTAGTTGGCTACACCTTC. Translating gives CASSLSGQGARLVGYTF.

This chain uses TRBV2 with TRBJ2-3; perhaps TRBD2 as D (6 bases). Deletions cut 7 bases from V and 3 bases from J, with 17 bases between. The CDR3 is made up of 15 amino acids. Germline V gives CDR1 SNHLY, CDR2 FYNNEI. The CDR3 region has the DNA TGTGCCAGCAAACAGGAACGGGGGTGGACAGATACGCAGTATTTT. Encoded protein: CASKQERGWTDTQYF. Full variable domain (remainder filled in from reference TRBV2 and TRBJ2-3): EPEVTQTPSHQVTQMGQEVILRCVPISNHLYFYWYRQILGQKVEFLVSFYNNEISEKSEIFDDQFSVERPDGSNFTLKIRSTKLEDSAMYFCASKQERGWTDTQYFGPGTRLTVL.

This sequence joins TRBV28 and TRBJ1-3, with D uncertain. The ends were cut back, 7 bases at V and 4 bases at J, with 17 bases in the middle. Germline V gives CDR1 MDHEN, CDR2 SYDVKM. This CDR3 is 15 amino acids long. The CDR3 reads CASTSPQVSGNTIYF. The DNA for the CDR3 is TGTGCCAGCACCTCCCCCCAGGTGTCAGGAAACACCATATATTTT.